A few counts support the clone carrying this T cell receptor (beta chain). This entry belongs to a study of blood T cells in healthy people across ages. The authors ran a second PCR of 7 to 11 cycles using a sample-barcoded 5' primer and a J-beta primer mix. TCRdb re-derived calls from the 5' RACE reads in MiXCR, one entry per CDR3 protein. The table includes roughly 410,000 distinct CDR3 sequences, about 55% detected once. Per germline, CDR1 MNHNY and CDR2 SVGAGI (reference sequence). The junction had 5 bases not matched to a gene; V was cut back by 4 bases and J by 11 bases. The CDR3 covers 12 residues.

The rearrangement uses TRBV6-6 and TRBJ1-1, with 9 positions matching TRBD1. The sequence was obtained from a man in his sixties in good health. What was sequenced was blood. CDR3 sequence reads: CASSFRDRVAFF. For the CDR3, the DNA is TGTGCCAGCAGTTTCCGGGACAGGGTGGCTTTCTTT.